This T cell receptor (beta chain) derives from a study of identical twins. Broader study findings: Insertions were reduced in abundant cord blood beta clonotypes but not in memory repertoires.

With 3 bases removed from V and 2 bases from J, the gap between germline ends came to 11 bases. The CDR3 spans 14 residues. Germline-derived CDR1 and CDR2 are MNHEY and SMNVEV (reference sequence). This clonotype showed up many times. Antigen: not known. With template switching, a universal primer site was added, and the cDNA carried unique molecular identifiers. Each CDR3 protein gets one entry after TCRdb re-called the 5' RACE reads with MiXCR. Of 500,000 to 700,000 distinct CDR3 sequences detected, around 7.5% appear once; the ten largest clones hold roughly 1.6%. The same sample was also used in a study of yellow fever vaccine responses in identical twins.

The material sequenced was PBMCs. The clonotype originates from a woman aged 18-30 years in good health. The V and J genes are TRBV27 and TRBJ2-7; D not resolved. In nucleotides, the CDR3 is TGTGCCAGCAGTTTTAACAGTCGAACCTACGAGCAGTACTTC. This gives the protein CASSFNSRTYEQYF.